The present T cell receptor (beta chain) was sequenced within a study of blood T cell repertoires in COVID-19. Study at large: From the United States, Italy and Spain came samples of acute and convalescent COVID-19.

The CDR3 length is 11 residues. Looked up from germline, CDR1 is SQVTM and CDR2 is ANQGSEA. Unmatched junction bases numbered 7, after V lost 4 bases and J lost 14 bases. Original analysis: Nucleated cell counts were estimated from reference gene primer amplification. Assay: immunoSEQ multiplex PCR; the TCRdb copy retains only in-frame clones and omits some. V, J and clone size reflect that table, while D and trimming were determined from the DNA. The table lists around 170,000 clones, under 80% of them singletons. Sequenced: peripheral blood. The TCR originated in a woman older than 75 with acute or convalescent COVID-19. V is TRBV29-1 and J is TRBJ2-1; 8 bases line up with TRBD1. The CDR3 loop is CSVGARGPEFF. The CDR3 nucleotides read TGCAGCGTTGGAGCCAGGGGGCCGGAGTTCTTC.